One and the same sample provided the 25 T cell receptor beta chains below, sequenced in a study of T cells expressing NK-cell markers. Reanalyzing the 5' RACE reads, TCRdb keeps one entry per CDR3 protein, without DNA. This sample's clone table lists about 450,000 distinct CDR3 sequences. The sequencing sample was made of blood T cells: a sorted CD56 or NKG2C T cell subset, CD4+ or CD8+ T cells, or bulk PBMC T cells (not recorded which). The receptor source for this set is a woman between 18 and 75 years old in good health.

The gene calls are TRBV11-2 and TRBJ1-1. The CDR3 consists of 14 residues. CDR1 is SGHAT, CDR2 FQNNGV, per germline. The CDR3 loop reads CASSLRGVGTEAFF.

The chain links TRBV30 to TRBJ1-2; with no DNA, the TCRdb D assignment of TRBD1 cannot be verified. Germline V lookup: CDR1 GTSNPN, CDR2 SVGIG (reference sequence). The CDR3 is 12 residues long. CDR3 loop: CAWSVQQGAYTF.

The CDR3 here is CATSRGLGSSYNEQFF. This chain uses TRBV15 with TRBJ2-1; the TCRdb call, TRBD2, lacks DNA for checking. The CDR3 is made up of 16 amino acids. Germline V gives CDR1 LNHNV, CDR2 YYDKDF (reference sequence).

The chain combines TRBV6-1 with TRBJ2-1; with no DNA, the TCRdb D assignment of TRBD1 cannot be verified. The CDR3 consists of 14 residues. The germline V gene encodes CDR1 MNHNS and CDR2 SASEGT. The CDR3 here is CASSSGPGQNEQFF.

The chain's CDR3 is CASSLAFRTNYGYTF. The V gene is TRBV7-2, the J gene TRBJ1-2. Germline loops: CDR1 SGHTA, CDR2 FQGNSA. This CDR3 spans 15 amino acids.

The chain links TRBV18 to TRBJ1-5; TCRdb's assignment of TRBD1 cannot be checked, as there is no DNA. This CDR3 region has 14 residues. CDR1 and CDR2 from the germline V gene are KGHSH and LQKENI. CDR3 sequence reads: CASSVSRENQPQHF. Combining the CDR3 with reference TRBV18 and TRBJ1-5 gives the whole variable domain NAGVMQNPRHLVRRRGQEARLRCSPMKGHSHVYWYRQLPEEGLKFMVYLQKENIIDESGMPKERFSAEFPKEGPSILRIQQVVRGDSAAYFCASSVSRENQPQHFGDGTRLSIL.

The J gene is TRBJ2-1, the V gene TRBV5-1; no DNA is available, so the TRBD1 call from TCRdb remains unchecked. Looked up from germline, CDR1 is SGHRS and CDR2 is YFSETQ. The CDR3 is 15 residues long. This chain's CDR3 is CASSPSGRGGNEQFF.

The V gene is TRBV20-1, the J gene TRBJ2-7; TCRdb proposes TRBD2, but this gene call is untestable without DNA. The germline gives CDR1 DFQATT, CDR2 SNEGSKA (reference sequence). This CDR3 is built from 19 residues. The CDR3 here is CSARDTTGTSGSPFDEQYF.

This chain joins TRBV7-3 and TRBJ2-1. The CDR3 has 13 amino acids. Germline V gene lookup returns CDR1 SGHTA and CDR2 FQGTGA. The chain's CDR3 is CASSTERGNEQFF.

The genes are TRBV6-5 and TRBJ1-1. CDR1 is MNHEY, CDR2 SVGAGI, per germline. The CDR3 is 17 residues long. The CDR3 is CASSYSPANRANTEAFF.

The chain couples TRBV19 to TRBJ2-5; TCRdb reports TRBD1, a call that lacks DNA to check it against. The CDR3 has 14 amino acids. Germline V gene lookup returns CDR1 LNHDA and CDR2 SQIVND (reference sequence). The CDR3 is CASSKGGPGETQYF.

This rearrangement joins TRBV12-3 or TRBV12-4 to TRBJ2-6; the TCRdb call, TRBD1, lacks DNA for checking. The length of the CDR3 is 18 residues. The chain's CDR3 is CASSSPRGRATGANVLTF.

The CDR3: CASSLVPQGVYLSNYGYTF. The chain recombines TRBV7-6 with TRBJ1-2; absent DNA, TCRdb's TRBD1 call cannot be checked. Germline-derived CDR1 and CDR2 are SGHVS and FNYEAQ. The CDR3 extends over 19 amino acids. Full variable domain (outside the CDR3, taken from reference TRBV7-6 and TRBJ1-2): GAGVSQSPRYKVTKRGQDVALRCDPISGHVSLYWYRQALGQGPEFLTYFNYEAQQDKSGLPNDRFSAERPEGSISTLTIQRTEQRDSAMYRCASSLVPQGVYLSNYGYTFGSGTRLTVV.

V and J are TRBV5-4 and TRBJ2-7. Germline CDR1 and CDR2: SGHNT and YYREEE (reference sequence). The CDR3 is 15 amino acids. This chain's CDR3 is CASSLDRWSSYEQYF.

The J gene is TRBJ1-2, the V gene TRBV9. This CDR3 is 16 amino acids long. The germline V gene has CDR1 SGDLS and CDR2 YYNGEE. CDR3: CASSVVSGRLEYGYTF.

This chain uses TRBV21-1 with TRBJ2-1; TCRdb indicates TRBD2, and absent DNA this call remains unverified. TRBV21-1 is an annotated pseudogene. The length of the CDR3 is 17 residues. Here the CDR3 reads CASTPETSGGASDEQFF.

The chain combines TRBV20-1 with TRBJ2-1; TCRdb's D call of TRBD2 is untestable without DNA. Germline V gene sequence: CDR1 DFQATT, CDR2 SNEGSKA (reference sequence). The CDR3 contains 15 residues. This CDR3 reads CSARAGNSDYNEQFF.

The rearrangement links TRBV24-1 to TRBJ2-6; TCRdb designates TRBD1, a call that cannot be tested without DNA. This CDR3 is built from 18 residues. Looked up from germline, CDR1 is KGHDR and CDR2 is SFDVKD. CDR3 sequence: CATSDGGQGDAGANVLTF.

CDR3 protein: CSAHPTARQGGNEQFF. The chain uses TRBV20-1 and TRBJ2-1; no DNA is available, so the TRBD1 call from TCRdb remains unchecked. Germline CDR1 reads DFQATT; CDR2 reads SNEGSKA (reference sequence). The CDR3 is made up of 16 amino acids.

The chain joins TRBV18 to TRBJ2-7. CDR1 is KGHSH, CDR2 LQKENI, per germline. CDR3 length equals 14 residues. CDR3: CASSPEASYYEQYF.

The chain recombines TRBV7-6 with TRBJ1-1. Germline V gene data show CDR1 as SGHVS and CDR2 as FNYEAQ. The CDR3 runs 13 residues. The CDR3 loop reads CASSKPNGAEAFF.

The genes are TRBV11-1 and TRBJ2-1. The CDR3 runs 13 residues. CDR1 is SGHAT, CDR2 FQDESV, per germline (reference sequence). CDR3 amino acids: CASSLALGVEQFF. Using reference TRBV11-1 and TRBJ2-1 for the parts outside the CDR3, the full variable domain is EAEVAQSPRYKITEKSQAVAFWCDPISGHATLYWYRQILGQGPELLVQFQDESVVDDSQLPKDRFSAERLKGVDSTLKIQPAELGDSAMYLCASSLALGVEQFFGPGTRLTVL.

The V and J genes are TRBV7-2 and TRBJ2-2; TCRdb's D gene call, TRBD1, goes unchecked for lack of DNA. CDR1 SGHTA and CDR2 FQGNSA come from the germline V gene. This CDR3 has 15 amino acids. The CDR3: CASSLQWGAAGELFF.

The chain combines TRBV29-1 with TRBJ1-1; without DNA, the TCRdb call of TRBD1 cannot be checked. CDR1 is SQVTM and CDR2 is ANQGSEA in the germline V gene. This CDR3 spans 15 amino acids. The CDR3 sequence is CSVGPRPASNTEAFF.

J is TRBJ1-3 and V is TRBV20-1. The CDR3 spans 12 residues. Germline V CDR1 and CDR2: DFQATT, SNEGSKA (reference sequence). The CDR3 loop reads CSASLPGNTIYF.